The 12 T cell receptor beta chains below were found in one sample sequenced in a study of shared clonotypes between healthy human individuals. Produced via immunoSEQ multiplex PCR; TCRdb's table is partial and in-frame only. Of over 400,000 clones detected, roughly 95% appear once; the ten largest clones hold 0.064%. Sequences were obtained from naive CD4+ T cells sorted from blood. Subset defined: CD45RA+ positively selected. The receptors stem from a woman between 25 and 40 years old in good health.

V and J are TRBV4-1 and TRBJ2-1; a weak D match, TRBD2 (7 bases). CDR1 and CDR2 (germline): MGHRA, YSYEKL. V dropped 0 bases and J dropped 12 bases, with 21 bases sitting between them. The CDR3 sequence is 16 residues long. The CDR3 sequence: CASSQEHTGGGPGQFF. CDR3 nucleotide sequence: TGCGCCAGCAGCCAAGAACATACGGGGGGCGGGCCCGGGCAGTTCTTC.

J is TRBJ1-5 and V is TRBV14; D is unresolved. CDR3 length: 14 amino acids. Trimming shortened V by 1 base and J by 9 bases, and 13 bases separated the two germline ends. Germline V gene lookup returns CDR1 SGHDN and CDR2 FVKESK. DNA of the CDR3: TGTGCCAGCAGCCAAGCCGACGGCCGGGGGCCCCAGCATTTT. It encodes CASSQADGRGPQHF.

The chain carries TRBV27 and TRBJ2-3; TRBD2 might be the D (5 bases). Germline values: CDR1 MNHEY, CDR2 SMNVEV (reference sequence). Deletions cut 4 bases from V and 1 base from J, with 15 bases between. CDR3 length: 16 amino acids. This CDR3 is CASSSSRRARTDTQYF. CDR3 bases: TGTGCCAGCAGTTCCTCTCGGCGGGCCCGCACAGATACGCAGTATTTT.

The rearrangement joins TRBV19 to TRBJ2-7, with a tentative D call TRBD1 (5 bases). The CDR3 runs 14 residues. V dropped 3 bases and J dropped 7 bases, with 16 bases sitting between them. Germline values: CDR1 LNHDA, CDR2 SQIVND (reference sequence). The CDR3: CASSIGTGRREQYF. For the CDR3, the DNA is TGTGCCAGTAGTATCGGAACAGGCCGCCGGGAGCAGTACTTC. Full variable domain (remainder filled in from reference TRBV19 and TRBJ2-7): DGGITQSPKYLFRKEGQNVTLSCEQNLNHDAMYWYRQDPGQGLRLIYYSQIVNDFQKGDIAEGYSVSREKKESFPLTVTSAQKNPTAFYLCASSIGTGRREQYFGPGTRLTVT.

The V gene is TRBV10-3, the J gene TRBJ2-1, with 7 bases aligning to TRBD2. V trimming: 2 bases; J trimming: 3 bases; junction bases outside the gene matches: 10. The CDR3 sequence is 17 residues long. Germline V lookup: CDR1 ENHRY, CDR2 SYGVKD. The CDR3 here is CAISEMLGSGNYNEQFF. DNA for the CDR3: TGTGCCATCAGTGAGATGTTAGGGAGCGGGAACTACAATGAGCAGTTCTTC.

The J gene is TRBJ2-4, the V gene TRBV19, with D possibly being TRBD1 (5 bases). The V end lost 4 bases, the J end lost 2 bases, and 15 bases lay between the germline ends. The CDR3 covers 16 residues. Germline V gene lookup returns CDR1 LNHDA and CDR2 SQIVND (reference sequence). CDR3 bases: TGTGCCAGTAGTAGCGCCAGGGAATGGACCAAAAACATTCAGTACTTC. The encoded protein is CASSSAREWTKNIQYF. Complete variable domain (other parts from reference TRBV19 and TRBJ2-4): DGGITQSPKYLFRKEGQNVTLSCEQNLNHDAMYWYRQDPGQGLRLIYYSQIVNDFQKGDIAEGYSVSREKKESFPLTVTSAQKNPTAFYLCASSSAREWTKNIQYFGAGTRLSVL.

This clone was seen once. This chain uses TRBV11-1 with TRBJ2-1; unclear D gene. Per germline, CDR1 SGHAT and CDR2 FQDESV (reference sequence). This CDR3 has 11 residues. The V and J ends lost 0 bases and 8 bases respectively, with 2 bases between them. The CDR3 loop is CASSLADEQFF. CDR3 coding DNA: TGTGCCAGCAGCTTAGCTGATGAGCAGTTCTTC.

The CDR3, as DNA: TGTGCCAGCTCACCGAAGACTCGGGCAGAAACAAGAAATTTATACGAGCAGTACTTC. Translated, it gives CASSPKTRAETRNLYEQYF. The rearrangement links TRBV18 to TRBJ2-7, with unresolved D. CDR3 length: 19 amino acids. From germline, CDR1 is KGHSH and CDR2 LQKENI. V was cut by 3 bases and J by 4 bases, with 28 bases left in between. Full variable domain (missing parts from reference TRBV18 and TRBJ2-7): NAGVMQNPRHLVRRRGQEARLRCSPMKGHSHVYWYRQLPEEGLKFMVYLQKENIIDESGMPKERFSAEFPKEGPSILRIQQVVRGDSAAYFCASSPKTRAETRNLYEQYFGPGTRLTVT.

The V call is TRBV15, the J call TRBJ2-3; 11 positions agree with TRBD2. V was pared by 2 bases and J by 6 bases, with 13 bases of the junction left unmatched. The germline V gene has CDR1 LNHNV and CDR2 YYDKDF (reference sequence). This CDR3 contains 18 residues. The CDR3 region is CATSRRKPSGRPRDTQYF. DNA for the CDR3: TGTGCCACCAGCAGACGCAAACCTAGCGGGAGGCCCCGGGATACGCAGTATTTT.

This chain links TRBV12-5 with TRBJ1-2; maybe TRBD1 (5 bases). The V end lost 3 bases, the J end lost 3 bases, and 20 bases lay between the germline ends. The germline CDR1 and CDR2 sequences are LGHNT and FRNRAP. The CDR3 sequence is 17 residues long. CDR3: CASGFFVASDSYYGYTF. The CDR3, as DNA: TGTGCTAGTGGTTTCTTTGTCGCTTCCGACAGCTACTATGGCTACACCTTC.

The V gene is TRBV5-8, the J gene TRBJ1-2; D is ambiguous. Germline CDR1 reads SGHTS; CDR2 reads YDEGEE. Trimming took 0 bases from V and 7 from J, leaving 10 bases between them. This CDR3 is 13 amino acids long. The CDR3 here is CASSLEPGVGYTF. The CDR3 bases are TGTGCCAGCAGCTTGGAGCCCGGCGTTGGCTACACCTTC.

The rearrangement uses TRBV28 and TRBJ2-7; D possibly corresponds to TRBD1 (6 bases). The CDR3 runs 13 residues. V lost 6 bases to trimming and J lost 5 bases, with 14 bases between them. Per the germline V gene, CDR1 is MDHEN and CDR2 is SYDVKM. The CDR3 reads CASSEGQKDEQYF. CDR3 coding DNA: TGTGCCAGCAGCGAAGGACAGAAGGACGAGCAGTACTTC.